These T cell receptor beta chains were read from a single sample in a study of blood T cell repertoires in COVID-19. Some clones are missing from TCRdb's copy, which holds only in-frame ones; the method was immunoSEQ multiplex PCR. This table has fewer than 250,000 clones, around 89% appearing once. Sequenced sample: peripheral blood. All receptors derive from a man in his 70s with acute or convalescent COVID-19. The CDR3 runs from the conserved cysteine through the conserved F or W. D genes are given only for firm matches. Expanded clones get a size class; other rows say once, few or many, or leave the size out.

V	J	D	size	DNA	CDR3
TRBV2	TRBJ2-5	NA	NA	TGTGCCAGCAGTGTGGCGGGCGGCCGGGAGACCCAGTACTTC	CASSVAGGRETQYF
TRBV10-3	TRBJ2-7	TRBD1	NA	TGTGCCATCAGACTCGATATACAGGGGTCCCACGAGCAGTACTTC	CAIRLDIQGSHEQYF
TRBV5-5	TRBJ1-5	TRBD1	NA	TGTGCCAGCAGCTTAACCGGGACAGGGTATCAGCCCCAGCATTTT	CASSLTGTGYQPQHF
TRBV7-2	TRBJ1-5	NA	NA	TGTGCCAGCAGCTTAGGCGGCGATAGCAATCAGCCCCAGCATTTT	CASSLGGDSNQPQHF
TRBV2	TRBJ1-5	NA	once	TGTGCCAGCAGCGGACAGAGCAATCAGCCCCAGCATTTT	CASSGQSNQPQHF
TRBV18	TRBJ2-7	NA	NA	TGTGCCAGCTCACCACCGTCCTCGGGTTACGAGCAGTACTTC	CASSPPSSGYEQYF
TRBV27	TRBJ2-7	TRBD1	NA	TGTGCCAGCAGCCCCGGGCTTGGGGGACAGGGCGAGCAGTACTTC	CASSPGLGGQGEQYF
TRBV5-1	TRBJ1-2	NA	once	TGCGCCAGCAGCTCCGGGACTACAGGGAGCTATGGCTACACCTTC	CASSSGTTGSYGYTF
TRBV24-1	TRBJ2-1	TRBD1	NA	TGTGCCACCAGTGAGCACAGGGGTAGCAATGAGCAGTTCTTC	CATSEHRGSNEQFF
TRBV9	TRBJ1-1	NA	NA	TGTGCCAGCAGCGGGCCGGGTACTATGAACACTGAAGCTTTCTTT	CASSGPGTMNTEAFF
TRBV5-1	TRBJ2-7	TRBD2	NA	TGCGCCAGCAGCCCCACTTTAGCGGGAGGCGTATACGAGCAGTACTTC	CASSPTLAGGVYEQYF
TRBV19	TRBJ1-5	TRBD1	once	TGTGCCAGTAGTATTAGGGACAGGGGGCGGCAGCCCCAGCATTTT	CASSIRDRGRQPQHF
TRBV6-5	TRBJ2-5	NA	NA	TGTGCCAGCAGTCCCGGGACAAGGTGGGAGACCCAGTACTTC	CASSPGTRWETQYF
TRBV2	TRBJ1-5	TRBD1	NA	TGTGCCAGCAGACGGACAGGGGGAGGGAATCAGCCCCAGCATTTT	CASRRTGGGNQPQHF
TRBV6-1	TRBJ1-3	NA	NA	TGTGCCAGCAGTGAAGACTGGTTTGGAAACACCATATATTTT	CASSEDWFGNTIYF
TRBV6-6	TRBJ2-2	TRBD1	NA	TGTGCCAGCAGAGCAGGGGGCACCGGGGAGCTGTTTTTT	CASRAGGTGELFF
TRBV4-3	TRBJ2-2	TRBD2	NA	TGCGCCAGCAGCCAAGGGACCAGGACTAGCGGGGCCGGGGAGCTGTTTTTT	CASSQGTRTSGAGELFF
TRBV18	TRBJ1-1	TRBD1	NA	TGTGCCAGCTCACTCGGGACAGTAGAAGCTTTCTTT	CASSLGTVEAFF
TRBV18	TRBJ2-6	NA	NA	TGTGCCAGCTCACCAGGACAACTACCCCACTCTGGGGCCAACGTCCTGACTTTC	CASSPGQLPHSGANVLTF
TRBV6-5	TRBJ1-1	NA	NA	TGTGCCAGCAGGAGACAGATGAACACTGAAGCTTTCTTT	CASRRQMNTEAFF
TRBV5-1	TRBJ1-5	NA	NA	TGCGCCAGCAGCCTCGGGGGAATTAGCAATCAGCCCCAGCATTTT	CASSLGGISNQPQHF
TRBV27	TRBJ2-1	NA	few	TGTGCCAGCAGTTTAGCTCCACTCTCCTACAATGAGCAGTTCTTC	CASSLAPLSYNEQFF
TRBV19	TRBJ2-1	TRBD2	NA	TGTGCCAGTAGTGTGGCTAGCGGGGGTAACAATGAGCAGTTCTTC	CASSVASGGNNEQFF
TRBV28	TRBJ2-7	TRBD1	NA	TGTGCCAGCAGTACACAGGGGATCGGGACAGGGCAGTACTTC	CASSTQGIGTGQYF
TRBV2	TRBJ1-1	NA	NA	TGTGCCAGCAGTCAAAACAGACCAGGGTTTAGGAACACTGAAGCTTTCTTT	CASSQNRPGFRNTEAFF
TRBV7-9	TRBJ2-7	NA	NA	TGTGCCAGCAGCTTAGCTCCTTCTTTATCCGAGCAGTACTTC	CASSLAPSLSEQYF
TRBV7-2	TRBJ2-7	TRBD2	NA	TGTGCCAGCAGCCGTCTAGCGGGAGGCTACGAGCAGTACTTC	CASSRLAGGYEQYF
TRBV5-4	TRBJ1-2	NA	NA	TGTGCCAGCAGCCCCAGGGAAGACTATGGCTACACCTTC	CASSPREDYGYTF
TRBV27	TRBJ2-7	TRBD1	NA	TGTGCCAGCAGTTTCGGGGACAGGCGAATCTACGAGCAGTACTTC	CASSFGDRRIYEQYF
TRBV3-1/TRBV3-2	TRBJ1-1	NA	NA	TGTGCCAGCAGCCAACCTGGACAGCCGGAAGCTTTCTTT	CASSQPGQPEAFF
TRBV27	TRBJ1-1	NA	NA	TGTGCCAGCAAGGGACTCTTGAACACTGAAGCTTTCTTT	CASKGLLNTEAFF
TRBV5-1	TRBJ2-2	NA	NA	TGCGCCAGCAGCTTGGACAAGACAGGAACCGGGGAGCTGTTTTTT	CASSLDKTGTGELFF
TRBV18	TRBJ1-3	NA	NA	TGTGCCAGCTCACCACCTAACGGACAAGGAAACACCATATATTTT	CASSPPNGQGNTIYF
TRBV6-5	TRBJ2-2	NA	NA	TGTGCCAGCAGGCACGCCAGGGCGACCGGGGAGCTGTTTTTT	CASRHARATGELFF
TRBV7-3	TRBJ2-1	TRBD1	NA	TGTGCCAGCAGCTTAGGGACAGGGTCTAGGAGACAGTTCTTC	CASSLGTGSRRQFF
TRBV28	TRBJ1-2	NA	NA	TGTGCCAGCAGGTACCCCGGGACGGGGGGATATGGCTACACCTTC	CASRYPGTGGYGYTF
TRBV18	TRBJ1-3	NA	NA	TGTGCCAGCTCACCCGTACTCAGGGCCGACACCATATATTTT	CASSPVLRADTIYF
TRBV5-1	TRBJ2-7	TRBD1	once	TGCGCCAGCAGCTGGGACAGCCGGGGAGAGCAGTACTTC	CASSWDSRGEQYF
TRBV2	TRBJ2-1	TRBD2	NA	TGTGCCAGCACTCTAGCGGGAAGGTACAATGAGCAGTTCTTC	CASTLAGRYNEQFF
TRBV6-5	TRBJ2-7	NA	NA	TGTGCCAGCAGTTACAGCCTAGCTAACTACGAGCAGTACTTC	CASSYSLANYEQYF
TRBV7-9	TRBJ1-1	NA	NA	TGTGCCAGCAAGATGGGGAGCACTGAAGCTTTCTTT	CASKMGSTEAFF
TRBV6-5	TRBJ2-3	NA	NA	TGTGCCAGCAAAAGTTCGAGGACTTCCACAGATACGCAGTATTTT	CASKSSRTSTDTQYF
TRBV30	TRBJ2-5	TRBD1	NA	TGTGCCTGGAGGGGGGACAGTAGGTACCAGTACTTC	CAWRGDSRYQYF
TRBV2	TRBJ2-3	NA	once	TGTGCCAGCAGTCCGACTAGGCGCGCGGCTGGGAAAGATACGCAGTATTTT	CASSPTRRAAGKDTQYF
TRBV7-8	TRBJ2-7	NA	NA	TGTGCCAGCAGCCTGACTCAGCGGCGACTCTCCTACGAGCAGTACTTC	CASSLTQRRLSYEQYF